The rows below give T cell receptor beta chains drawn from one sample of a study of metastatic and nonmetastatic thyroid tumors. TCRdb used MiXCR to call clones anew from the PCR reads. The sample records some 90,000 clones, 8% to 9.5% being singletons. Sequenced material: blood. The receptors were sampled from a female donor with papillary thyroid cancer or a benign thyroid nodule (not recorded which). Some clones in this sample may be carry-over from other donors' samples. Both conserved end residues are part of each CDR3. D genes are given only for firm matches. Clone sizes are given selectively: once, few, many, or a class where the clone is expanded.

TRBJ2-3	TRBV6-1	-	many	CASSEIIQGTDTQYF	TGTGCCAGCAGTGAGATTATCCAGGGCACAGATACGCAGTATTTT
TRBJ2-1	TRBV11-1	-	-	CASSLSGGESMNEQFF	TGTGCCAGCAGCTTAAGTGGCGGGGAGAGTATGAATGAGCAGTTCTTC
TRBJ1-6	TRBV5-6	-	-	CASSSYTGLEKQSLHF	TGTGCCAGCAGCTCTTATACCGGCCTTGAGAAGCAGTCCCTCCACTTT
TRBJ1-1	TRBV18	-	many	CASSEGGNTEAFF	TGTGCCAGCTCCGAGGGGGGGAACACTGAAGCTTTCTTT
TRBJ1-1	TRBV6-1	-	many	CASSSVGVNTEAFF	TGTGCCAGCAGTTCCGTCGGGGTGAACACTGAAGCTTTCTTT
TRBJ1-1	TRBV11-2	-	many	CASSLEGGEAFF	TGTGCCAGCAGCTTAGAGGGGGGTGAAGCTTTCTTT
TRBJ2-2	TRBV3-1	-	many	CASSRPRGAIGELFF	TGTGCCAGCAGCCGCCCCAGGGGAGCAATCGGGGAGCTGTTTTTT
TRBJ2-3	TRBV7-6	TRBD2	many	CASSLAGGLALPDTQYF	TGTGCCAGCAGCTTAGCGGGGGGACTAGCCCTCCCAGATACGCAGTATTTT
TRBJ1-2	TRBV5-6	-	many	CASSAQQGGFFGYTF	TGTGCCAGCAGCGCGCAACAGGGAGGCTTTTTTGGCTACACCTTC
TRBJ2-3	TRBV7-9	-	many	CASSKDPGSTDTQYF	TGTGCCAGCAGCAAAGACCCAGGAAGCACAGATACGCAGTATTTT
TRBJ1-1	TRBV30	TRBD1	few	CAWSVSPGTGGTEAFF	TGTGCCTGGAGTGTATCTCCCGGGACAGGGGGAACTGAAGCTTTCTTT
TRBJ2-4	TRBV18	-	many	CASSPVTRAKNIQYF	TGTGCCAGCTCACCTGTCACAAGAGCCAAAAACATTCAGTACTTC
TRBJ2-1	TRBV20-1	TRBD2	many	CSVPRGTSNNEQFF	TGCAGTGTGCCTAGGGGGACTAGCAACAATGAGCAGTTCTTC
TRBJ1-4	TRBV9	-	-	CANRGGNNEKLFF	TGTGCCAATCGAGGGGGGAACAATGAAAAACTGTTTTTT
TRBJ1-1	TRBV7-3	-	many	CASSLSVNTEAFF	TGTGCCAGCAGCTTATCGGTTAACACTGAAGCTTTCTTT
TRBJ2-1	TRBV5-1	-	few	CASSLGYSYNEQFF	TGCGCCAGCAGCTTGGGGTATAGCTACAATGAGCAGTTCTTC
TRBJ2-3	TRBV6-1	-	few	CASRERASTDTQYF	TGTGCCAGCCGGGAACGGGCTAGCACAGATACGCAGTATTTT
TRBJ2-7	TRBV20-1	TRBD1	many	CSASGTGGGYEQYF	TGCAGTGCTAGTGGGACAGGGGGCGGGTACGAGCAGTACTTC
TRBJ1-5	TRBV9	TRBD1	many	CASSVGDRGQPQHF	TGTGCCAGCAGCGTAGGGGACAGGGGACAGCCCCAGCATTTT
TRBJ2-5	TRBV15	TRBD1	few	CATSSRDRGLKTQYF	TGTGCCACCAGCAGCCGGGACAGGGGGTTGAAGACCCAGTACTTC
TRBJ2-5	TRBV11-2	TRBD2	many	CASSLSGGAGETQYF	TGTGCCAGCAGCCTTAGCGGGGGGGCCGGAGAGACCCAGTACTTC
TRBJ2-3	TRBV30	-	many	CAWTLASTDTQYF	TGTGCCTGGACCCTTGCGAGCACAGATACGCAGTATTTT